What follows are 14 T cell receptor beta chains derived from one specimen sequenced in a study of blood T cell repertoires in COVID-19. The repertoire was sequenced with immunoSEQ multiplex PCR; TCRdb's copy has only in-frame clones and lacks some. The repertoire consists of about 170,000 clones, with over 80% occurring once and the leading ten covering roughly 8.1%. Sequencing was done on a sample of peripheral blood. The receptor set was obtained from a woman older than 75 with COVID-19, enrolled during active disease.

CDR3 amino acids: CASSGGEGLGYTF. CDR3 DNA: TGTGCCAGCAGCGGCGGTGAAGGCCTTGGCTACACCTTC. This sequence joins TRBV3-1 (or the pseudogene TRBV3-2) and TRBJ1-2, with unresolved D. The V end lost 5 bases, the J end lost 7 bases, and 14 bases lay between the germline ends. This CDR3 is built from 13 residues. CDR1 LGHDT and CDR2 YNNKEL come from the germline V gene (reference sequence).

The genes are TRBV9 and TRBJ2-1; the match to TRBD2 covers 9 bases. Germline CDR1 SGDLS, CDR2 YYNGEE. This CDR3 has 17 residues. The J segment lost 8 bases and the V segment lost 1 base, leaving 13 bases of the junction unmatched. For the CDR3, the DNA is TGTGCCAGCAGCGTAAGGAACCCGGGACTAGCCCTACATGAGCAGTTCTTC. Amino acid sequence: CASSVRNPGLALHEQFF.

The chain carries TRBV6-5 and TRBJ2-5; weak D call: TRBD1 (7 bases). The CDR3 contains 15 residues. V dropped 9 bases and J dropped 0 bases, with 17 bases sitting between them. Germline values: CDR1 MNHEY, CDR2 SVGAGI. CDR3 DNA: TGTGCCAGTTCTCAGGGGGGACTGTACCAAGAGACCCAGTACTTC. As protein: CASSQGGLYQETQYF.

As DNA, the CDR3 is TGTGCCAGCTCACGGGCCGGGACAGGGGGAAACACCATATATTTT. Its protein product is CASSRAGTGGNTIYF. V usage is TRBV18 and J usage is TRBJ1-3; 9 bases agree with TRBD1. In germline, CDR1 is KGHSH, CDR2 LQKENI. The CDR3 is made up of 15 amino acids. V gave up 4 bases and J gave up 4 bases; unmatched junction bases: 5.

This chain joins TRBV16 and TRBJ1-5; D ambiguous. V was pared by 0 bases and J by 6 bases, with 12 bases between. The CDR3 has 15 residues. The germline gives CDR1 KGHSY, CDR2 FQNENV. CDR3 protein: CASSQSESRGQPQHF. For the CDR3, the DNA is TGTGCCAGCAGCCAATCTGAGAGCCGAGGTCAGCCCCAGCATTTT.

V and J are TRBV19 and TRBJ1-2, with TRBD1 matching 9 bases. Germline CDR1 and CDR2: LNHDA and SQIVND (reference sequence). V trimming: 5 bases; J trimming: 4 bases; junction bases outside the gene matches: 8. This CDR3 contains 15 residues. CDR3 DNA sequence: TGTGCCAGTAGTTCTACAGGGGGCGCAGGCTATGGCTACACCTTC. It yields the protein CASSSTGGAGYGYTF.

The J gene is TRBJ1-1, the V gene TRBV12-3 or TRBV12-4, with D tentatively TRBD1 (6 bases). Deletions cut 6 bases from V and 8 bases from J, with 13 bases between. This CDR3 contains 12 residues. CDR3 loop: CASSRDTGEAFF. CDR3 nucleotides: TGTGCCAGCAGCCGGGACACTGGAGAAGCTTTCTTT.

The CDR3 is CATRHPYSGGGETQYF. The CDR3 DNA is TGTGCCACCCGACATCCTTACTCGGGGGGAGGGGAGACCCAGTACTTC. The gene calls are TRBV7-6 and TRBJ2-5; TRBD2 aligns across 7 bases. With 10 bases clipped from V and 5 bases from J, the junction kept 19 bases outside the gene matches. The germline V gene encodes CDR1 SGHVS and CDR2 FNYEAQ. The CDR3 contains 16 residues. Full variable domain (rest looked up from reference TRBV7-6 and TRBJ2-5): GAGVSQSPRYKVTKRGQDVALRCDPISGHVSLYWYRQALGQGPEFLTYFNYEAQQDKSGLPNDRFSAERPEGSISTLTIQRTEQRDSAMYRCATRHPYSGGGETQYFGPGTRLLVL.

This rearrangement joins TRBV7-8 to TRBJ2-2, with 15 positions matching TRBD2. The length of the CDR3 is 16 residues. Trimming cost V 5 bases and J 9 bases; bases outside gene matches: 7. Germline V gene lookup returns CDR1 SGHVS and CDR2 FQNEAQ. The CDR3 protein is CASSPAGLAGGRELFF. The CDR3 DNA sequence: TGTGCCAGCAGCCCCGCGGGACTAGCGGGAGGCCGGGAGCTGTTTTTT.

V gene TRBV19 combines with J gene TRBJ1-1, with 10 bases matching TRBD1. The germline gives CDR1 LNHDA, CDR2 SQIVND (reference sequence). The J segment lost 2 bases and the V segment lost 5 bases, leaving 8 bases of the junction unmatched. This CDR3 contains 16 residues. The DNA of the CDR3 is TGTGCCAGTAGTTTCGCCGGGACAGGGGTCAACACTGAAGCTTTCTTT. Its protein product is CASSFAGTGVNTEAFF.

The genes are TRBV3-1 (or the pseudogene TRBV3-2) and TRBJ2-3; 8 bases match TRBD2. V gave up 4 bases and J gave up 1 base; unmatched junction bases: 4. This CDR3 spans 15 amino acids. Looked up from germline, CDR1 is LGHDT and CDR2 is YNNKEL (reference sequence). The CDR3 nucleotides are TGTGCCAGCAGCCCGAGCGGGAGCGGCACAGATACGCAGTATTTT. Translated, it gives CASSPSGSGTDTQYF.

This sequence joins TRBV11-2 and TRBJ2-7; 9 nucleotides agree with TRBD1. The CDR3 consists of 16 residues. V lost 3 bases and J lost 12; bases outside the gene matches: 18. Germline V gives CDR1 SGHAT, CDR2 FQNNGV. The CDR3 is CASSLNYGTGMSETYF. CDR3 nucleotides: TGTGCCAGCAGCTTGAACTATGGGACAGGGATGTCTGAGACGTACTTC.

The rearrangement uses TRBV28 and TRBJ1-5; TRBD1 is a possible D gene (6 bases). The V gene lost 8 bases and the J gene lost 6 bases, with 14 bases spanning the gap. Germline V gene lookup returns CDR1 MDHEN and CDR2 SYDVKM. The CDR3 totals 13 residues. CDR3 nucleotides: TGTGCCAGCGGTACCAGGGGCGGTCAGCCCCAGCATTTT. Translating gives CASGTRGGQPQHF.

The chain carries TRBV6-1 and TRBJ1-4; D gene uncertain. Trimming removed 1 base from V and 7 bases from J, with 4 bases in between. The length of the CDR3 is 12 residues. Germline V CDR1 and CDR2: MNHNS, SASEGT. The CDR3 DNA reads TGTGCCAGCAGTGAAGTGGCTGAAAAACTGTTTTTT. Residues: CASSEVAEKLFF.